This is a list of T cell receptor beta chains from one sample in a study of cytomegalovirus exposure and HLA in healthy donors. Method: immunoSEQ multiplex PCR; TCRdb's copy keeps in-frame clones and lacks some. The sample has around 100,000 clones; just under 75% are singletons. The source material was PBMCs. All receptors derive from a man aged 45-65 years in good health and CMV-seropositive. Each CDR3 is given with its conserved first and last residue. A D gene is named only where the DNA matches it firmly. The size of a clone is reported for some rows only, either as once, few or many, or as a class for expanded clones.

size	V	D	J	length	DNA	CDR3
.	TRBV19	.	TRBJ2-1	16	TGTGCCAGTAGTATAGTGGCGGCTGGTTCGTACAATGAGCAGTTCTTC	CASSIVAAGSYNEQFF
.	TRBV7-9	TRBD2	TRBJ2-5	14	TGTGCCAGCAGCAACGGGAGGGCCGGAGAGACCCAGTACTTC	CASSNGRAGETQYF
.	TRBV5-8	TRBD1	TRBJ2-2	17	TGTGCCAGCAGCCCTGCGCTGGGACAGGGCAACACCGGGGAGCTGTTTTTT	CASSPALGQGNTGELFF
.	TRBV9	TRBD2	TRBJ2-3	15	TGTGCCAGCAGCAAGACTAGCGGGGGCACAGATACGCAGTATTTT	CASSKTSGGTDTQYF
.	TRBV10-3	TRBD2	TRBJ2-7	14	TGTGCCATCAGCCTTAGCGGGAGAGACTACGAGCAGTACTTC	CAISLSGRDYEQYF
.	TRBV11-2	.	TRBJ1-2	15	TGTGCCAGCAGCCTAACCCCACAGGGAGGGTATGGCTACACCTTC	CASSLTPQGGYGYTF
few	TRBV10-3	TRBD2	TRBJ2-7	13	TGTGCCATCAGTCCGACTAGCGGGGGTGAGCAGTACTTC	CAISPTSGGEQYF
.	TRBV5-6	TRBD1	TRBJ2-1	14	TGTGCCAGCAGCGATGGACAGGGGTGGAATGAGCAGTTCTTC	CASSDGQGWNEQFF
.	TRBV14	.	TRBJ1-1	13	TGTGCCAGCAGCCGTGCATCAGGAACTGAAGCTTTCTTT	CASSRASGTEAFF
.	TRBV15	.	TRBJ2-7	14	TGTGCCACCAGCAGAGGCAGGGGCTCCTACGAGCAGTACTTC	CATSRGRGSYEQYF
.	TRBV7-8	TRBD1	TRBJ1-4	17	TGTGCCAGCAGCTTAGTGCGGGACAGTTTTATTGATGAAAAACTGTTTTTT	CASSLVRDSFIDEKLFF
.	TRBV7-3	.	TRBJ2-7	13	TGTGCCAGCAGCTTATCATACAGGGACGAGCAGTACTTC	CASSLSYRDEQYF